The sequence of this TCR beta chain was determined in a study of blood T cell repertoires in COVID-19. Study details: Acute and convalescent COVID-19 specimens originated in the United States, Italy and Spain. Sources were T cells, B-cell-depleted T cells, or PBMCs; the material itself was cDNA or gDNA.

The CDR3 extends over 14 amino acids. V shed 4 bases and J 2 bases; nucleotides not matched to a gene: 4. Germline V gene data show CDR1 as SGHKS and CDR2 as YYEKEE (reference sequence). Original methodology: It was from reference gene primer amplification that nucleated cell counts were estimated. Using immunoSEQ multiplex PCR, the repertoire was profiled, and TCRdb retains in-frame clones only, with some absent. V, J and clone size are taken as reported in that table, and D and trimming were inferred from the DNA itself. This sample has approximately 190,000 clones, with roughly four fifths found just once.

The rearrangement links TRBV5-5 to TRBJ1-1; 8 bases fit TRBD1. This TCR was recovered from a man aged 30-40 years with active or convalescent COVID-19. The sample taken for sequencing was peripheral blood. CDR3 nucleotides: TGTGCCAGCAGCGTCGACAGGGGTAACACTGAAGCTTTCTTT. Encoded protein: CASSVDRGNTEAFF.